This is a list of T cell receptor beta chains from one sample in a study of blood T cell repertoires in COVID-19. Libraries were prepared by immunoSEQ multiplex PCR; TCRdb keeps only in-frame clonotypes and omits some of them. The table records some 220,000 clones, around four fifths of them present only once. Material: peripheral blood. These receptors were obtained from a man between 45 and 60 years old with acute or convalescent COVID-19. Each CDR3 is given with its conserved first and last residue. The D gene is left open where the match is weak. Expanded clones get a size class; other rows say once, few or many, or leave the size out.

j_gene	v_gene	d_gene	abundance	CDR3nt	CDR3aa
TRBJ2-3	TRBV7-8	TRBD1	once	TGTGCCAGCAGCCGGTCGACAGGGGTTTTTGGAAGAGATACGCAGTATTTT	CASSRSTGVFGRDTQYF
TRBJ1-1	TRBV7-2	-	-	TGTGCCAGCAGCTTATGGGCAGGGAACGCTGAAGCTTTCTTT	CASSLWAGNAEAFF
TRBJ2-3	TRBV5-1	TRBD2	-	TGCGCCAGCAGCTTGGTACTAGCGGGGAGCACAGATACGCAGTATTTT	CASSLVLAGSTDTQYF
TRBJ1-3	TRBV6-5	-	-	TGTGCCAGCAGTTATAGTCGCGGCTCTGGAAACACCATATATTTT	CASSYSRGSGNTIYF
TRBJ1-6	TRBV18	-	once	TGTGCCAGCTCACCAACCGGGAATTCACCCCTCCACTTT	CASSPTGNSPLHF
TRBJ2-2	TRBV19	TRBD1	-	TGTGCCAGTAATCGGGACAGGGCCCCCGTGAACACCGGGGAGCTGTTTTTT	CASNRDRAPVNTGELFF
TRBJ2-7	TRBV2	-	-	TGTGCCAGCAATGGGGGAGCAGGGACAACCTACGAGCAGTACTTC	CASNGGAGTTYEQYF
TRBJ1-2	TRBV18	-	-	TGTGCCAGCTCACCACCTGCGGCAGACTTGAACTATGGCTACACCTTC	CASSPPAADLNYGYTF
TRBJ2-7	TRBV5-1	-	-	TGCGCCAGCAGAGGGGGTTCCTACGAGCAGTACTTC	CASRGGSYEQYF
TRBJ1-2	TRBV5-1	-	-	TGCGCCAGCAGCGCCACAGCAACCTATGGCTACACCTTC	CASSATATYGYTF
TRBJ1-3	TRBV7-2	TRBD1	-	TGTGCCAGCAGCTTAACGGACAGGGCGTCTGGAAACACCATATATTTT	CASSLTDRASGNTIYF
TRBJ1-4	TRBV5-1	TRBD1	-	TGCGCCAGCAGGTTAACAGGGGTTCTTAATGAAAAACTGTTTTTT	CASRLTGVLNEKLFF
TRBJ1-1	TRBV27	-	-	TGTGCCAGCAGAATAGGGGGTTCTACTGAAGCTTTCTTT	CASRIGGSTEAFF
TRBJ2-1	TRBV10-3	TRBD2	-	TGTGCCATCGGACTAGCGGGTTACAATGAGCAGTTCTTC	CAIGLAGYNEQFF
TRBJ1-2	TRBV5-4	-	-	TGTGCCAGCCAAGAGCGCGGGGGGTATGGCTACACCTTC	CASQERGGYGYTF
TRBJ1-3	TRBV5-1	-	-	TGCGCCAGCAGCTTGGGGGTAGGGGGTCAAGGAAACACCATATATTTT	CASSLGVGGQGNTIYF
TRBJ2-3	TRBV10-1	TRBD1	-	TGCGCCAGCAGTGAGTCCCCGGGACAGGGTCAGTATTTT	CASSESPGQGQYF
TRBJ2-2	TRBV12-5	-	-	TGTGCTAGTGGTTTGGCAATTCTACCACCCGGGGAGCTGTTTTTT	CASGLAILPPGELFF
TRBJ1-1	TRBV7-3	-	-	TGTGCCAGCAGCCCAGGTGGTCAAAACACTGAAGCTTTCTTT	CASSPGGQNTEAFF
TRBJ1-1	TRBV11-2	-	-	TGTGCCAGCAGCTTACAGGGTACGAACACTGAAGCTTTCTTT	CASSLQGTNTEAFF
TRBJ2-1	TRBV7-9	TRBD1	-	TGTGCCAGCAGCTTAGCCAGGGGGATATACAATGAGCAGTTCTTC	CASSLARGIYNEQFF
TRBJ1-1	TRBV13	TRBD1	-	TGTGCCAGCAGCTTACGGGGACAGTTCTGGGGCACTGAAGCTTTCTTT	CASSLRGQFWGTEAFF
TRBJ2-7	TRBV2	TRBD1	-	TGTGCCAGCAGTAGGGACAGGGACGAGCAGTACTTC	CASSRDRDEQYF
TRBJ2-7	TRBV6-5	TRBD2	-	TGTGCCAGCACCAGCGGGGGAACGTACGAGCAGTACTTC	CASTSGGTYEQYF
TRBJ1-4	TRBV18	-	-	TGTGCCAGCTCACCGGGACTGGGCGAGAGCGAAAAACTGTTTTTT	CASSPGLGESEKLFF
TRBJ1-6	TRBV6-5	TRBD1	-	TGTGCCAGCAGTCCCAGGGGGCTACGAAATTCACCCCTCCACTTT	CASSPRGLRNSPLHF
TRBJ2-7	TRBV7-8	TRBD2	-	TGTGCCAGCAGAAAACGGGGGGAGGGCCCCGAGCAGTACTTC	CASRKRGEGPEQYF
TRBJ1-5	TRBV7-2	-	-	TGTGCCAGCAGCTTATTCTCGCAGGGCGGGAGTCAGCCCCAGCATTTT	CASSLFSQGGSQPQHF
TRBJ2-2	TRBV15	-	-	TGTGCCACCAGCAGGGTACGGGACACCGGGGAGCTGTTTTTT	CATSRVRDTGELFF
TRBJ1-4	TRBV19	-	-	TGTGCCAGTAGAACTGGAGAAGAAAAACTGTTTTTT	CASRTGEEKLFF
TRBJ2-2	TRBV7-3	-	few	TGTGCCAGCAGCTTGGACCCGGGGGTGAGCACCGGGGAGCTGTTTTTT	CASSLDPGVSTGELFF
TRBJ1-1	TRBV28	-	-	TGTGCCAGCAGTCCCGGGGGGGAGAACACTGAAGCTTTCTTT	CASSPGGENTEAFF
TRBJ2-7	TRBV25-1	TRBD1	-	TGTGCCAGCACGGGACAGGAGGCCTACGAGCAGTACTTC	CASTGQEAYEQYF
TRBJ1-3	TRBV6-6	-	-	TGTGCCAGCAGTCCCGGGGGGGTAATAAGTGGAAACACCATATATTTT	CASSPGGVISGNTIYF
TRBJ1-3	TRBV11-2	-	-	TGTGCCAGCAGCTTCGGGAGGGGCGGGCAGATCTCTGGAAACACCATATATTTT	CASSFGRGGQISGNTIYF
TRBJ1-1	TRBV19	-	-	TGTGCCAGTGGTACGGGCACTGAAGCTTTCTTT	CASGTGTEAFF
TRBJ2-2	TRBV5-1	-	-	TGCGCCAGCAGCTTGGAGAAGCAACTCCGGACCGGGGAGCTGTTTTTT	CASSLEKQLRTGELFF